What follows are 11 T cell receptor beta chains derived from one specimen sequenced in a study of blood T cell repertoires in COVID-19. Repertoires were generated with immunoSEQ multiplex PCR, while TCRdb's copy carries only in-frame clones and drops some. This sample yields about 99,000 clones, of which 84% are seen a single time; under 2% belongs to the top ten. Sequences were obtained from peripheral blood. The source of these receptors is a man in his 70s with active or convalescent COVID-19.

The chain carries TRBV7-2 and TRBJ2-1; 13 bases match TRBD2. The CDR3 totals 19 residues. With V trimmed by 5 bases and J by 0 bases, 10 bases remained unmatched. CDR1 is SGHTA and CDR2 is FQGNSA in the germline V gene. The CDR3 sequence is CASSATSGGAGSSYNEQFF. CDR3 coding DNA: TGTGCCAGCAGCGCTACTAGCGGGGGGGCCGGAAGCTCCTACAATGAGCAGTTCTTC.

This chain uses TRBV11-2 with TRBJ2-7; D is unresolved. Germline CDR1 SGHAT, CDR2 FQNNGV. V shed 1 base and J shed 2 bases, with 12 bases lying between them. This CDR3 has 15 amino acids. In DNA form, the CDR3 reads TGTGCCAGCAGCTTAGCAGCGAAAACCGCCTACGAGCAGTACTTC. It specifies CASSLAAKTAYEQYF.

The chain carries TRBV15 and TRBJ1-1; D call uncertain. The V end lost 3 bases, the J end lost 0 bases, and 14 bases lay between the germline ends. The CDR3 sequence is 16 residues long. Per germline, CDR1 LNHNV and CDR2 YYDKDF (reference sequence). This CDR3 reads CATSREASGVNTEAFF. The CDR3, as DNA: TGTGCCACCAGCAGGGAGGCCAGCGGGGTGAACACTGAAGCTTTCTTT. Based on the CDR3 plus reference TRBV15 and TRBJ1-1, the full variable domain is DAMVIQNPRYQVTQFGKPVTLSCSQTLNHNVMYWYQQKSSQAPKLLFHYYDKDFNNEADTPDNFQSRRPNTSFCFLDIRSPGLGDTAMYLCATSREASGVNTEAFFGQGTRLTVV.

This chain uses TRBV4-1 with TRBJ2-6; 7 nucleotides align to TRBD1. The V segment lost 4 bases and the J segment 0 bases; nucleotides outside the gene matches: 3. This CDR3 region has 16 residues. CDR1 and CDR2 from the germline V gene are MGHRA and YSYEKL. CDR3 in DNA: TGCGCCAGCAGCCCAGGGACAGCCTCTGGGGCCAACGTCCTGACTTTC. Its translation: CASSPGTASGANVLTF.

The chain couples TRBV5-4 to TRBJ2-5, with D possibly matching TRBD1 (6 bases). In germline, CDR1 is SGHNT, CDR2 YYREEE (reference sequence). The V end was cut by 4 bases, the J end by 1 base, with 14 bases between. The CDR3 length is 15 residues. The CDR3 DNA is TGTGCCAGCAGCACCGCAGGGGTCCGCCAAGAGACCCAGTACTTC. It is translated as CASSTAGVRQETQYF.

The chain employs TRBV6-6 and TRBJ1-6, with TRBD1 as a possible D gene (6 bases). This CDR3 spans 15 amino acids. The V end lost 5 bases, the J end lost 4 bases, and 12 bases lay between the germline ends. Germline loops: CDR1 MNHNY, CDR2 SVGAGI (reference sequence). The CDR3 loop is CASSRRGDYNSPLHF. CDR3 nucleotide sequence: TGTGCCAGCAGTCGCAGGGGAGATTATAATTCACCCCTCCACTTT.

The J gene is TRBJ1-5, the V gene TRBV21-1; whether TRBD1, the table's D call, matches the DNA was not checked. TRBV21-1 is termed a pseudogene. The CDR3 consists of 15 residues. CDR3 in DNA: TGTGCCAGCAGTCCCGACAGGGATAGCAATCAGCCCCAGCATTTT. This encodes CASSPDRDSNQPQHF.

The rearrangement joins TRBV7-3 to TRBJ2-6; D is unresolved. V lost 5 bases and J 0 bases, leaving 11 bases between the germline ends. The CDR3 runs 16 residues. Germline V lookup: CDR1 SGHTA, CDR2 FQGTGA. DNA of the CDR3: TGTGCCAGCAGCACCTCCTCTAACTCTGGGGCCAACGTCCTGACTTTC. Protein product: CASSTSSNSGANVLTF.

The rearrangement links TRBV5-3 to TRBJ2-7; TRBD2 matches at 12 bases. TRBV5-3 is noted as an ORF with a role that remains uncertain. This CDR3 spans 16 amino acids. V lost 3 bases to trimming and J lost 3 bases; unmatched junction nucleotides: 7. Here the CDR3 reads CARSSIRTSGDYEQYF. CDR3 DNA sequence: TGTGCCAGAAGCTCCATTCGGACTAGCGGGGACTACGAGCAGTACTTC.

This sequence joins TRBV5-1 and TRBJ1-1; D is undetermined. Germline V CDR1 and CDR2: SGHRS, YFSETQ. V was trimmed by 4 bases and J by 0 bases, leaving 13 bases between them. This CDR3 has 15 amino acids. The CDR3 protein is CASSPGGPMNTEAFF. The CDR3 bases are TGCGCCAGCAGCCCGGGAGGCCCCATGAACACTGAAGCTTTCTTT.

The chain combines TRBV5-8 with TRBJ1-1; unclear D gene. This CDR3 has 12 residues. Germline CDR1 SGHTS, CDR2 YDEGEE. Trimming left V 0 bases short and J 7 bases short, with 7 bases between. The CDR3 DNA reads TGTGCCAGCAGCTTGGTCGGGGTTGAAGCTTTCTTT. Its translation: CASSLVGVEAFF.